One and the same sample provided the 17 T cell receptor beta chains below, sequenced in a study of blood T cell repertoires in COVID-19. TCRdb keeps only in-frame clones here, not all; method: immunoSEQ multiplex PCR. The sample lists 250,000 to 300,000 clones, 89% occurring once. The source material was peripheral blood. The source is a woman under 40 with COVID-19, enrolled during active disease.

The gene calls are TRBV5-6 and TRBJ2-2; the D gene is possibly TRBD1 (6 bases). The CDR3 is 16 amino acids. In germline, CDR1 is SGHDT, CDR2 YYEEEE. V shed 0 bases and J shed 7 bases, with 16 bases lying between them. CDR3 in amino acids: CASSLDAQGIIGELFF. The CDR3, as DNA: TGTGCCAGCAGCTTGGACGCTCAGGGGATTATCGGGGAGCTGTTTTTT.

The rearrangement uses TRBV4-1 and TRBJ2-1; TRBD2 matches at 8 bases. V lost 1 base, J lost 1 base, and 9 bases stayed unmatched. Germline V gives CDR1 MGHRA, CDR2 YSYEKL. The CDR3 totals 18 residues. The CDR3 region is CASSQGAYGGGSYNEQFF. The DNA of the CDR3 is TGCGCCAGCAGCCAAGGTGCCTACGGGGGGGGTTCCTACAATGAGCAGTTCTTC.

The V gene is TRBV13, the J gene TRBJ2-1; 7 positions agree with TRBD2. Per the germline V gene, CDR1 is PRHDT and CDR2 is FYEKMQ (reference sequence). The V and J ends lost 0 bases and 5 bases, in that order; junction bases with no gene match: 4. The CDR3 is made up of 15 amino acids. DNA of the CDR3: TGTGCCAGCAGCTTAGGACTAGCGACCAACAATGAGCAGTTCTTC. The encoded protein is CASSLGLATNNEQFF.

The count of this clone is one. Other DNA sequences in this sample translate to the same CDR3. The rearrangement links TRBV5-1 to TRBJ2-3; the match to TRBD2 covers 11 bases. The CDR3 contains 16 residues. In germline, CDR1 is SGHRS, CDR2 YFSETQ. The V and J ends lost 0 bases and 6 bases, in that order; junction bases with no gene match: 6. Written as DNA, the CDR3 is TGCGCCAGCAGCTTGGTTCTAGCGGGAGGATCGGATACGCAGTATTTT. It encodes CASSLVLAGGSDTQYF.

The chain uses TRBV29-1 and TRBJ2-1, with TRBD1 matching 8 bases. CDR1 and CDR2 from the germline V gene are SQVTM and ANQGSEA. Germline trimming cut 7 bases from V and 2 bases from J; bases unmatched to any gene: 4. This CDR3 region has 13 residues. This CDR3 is CSAGTGTYNEQFF. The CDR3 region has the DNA TGCAGCGCCGGGACAGGTACCTACAATGAGCAGTTCTTC.

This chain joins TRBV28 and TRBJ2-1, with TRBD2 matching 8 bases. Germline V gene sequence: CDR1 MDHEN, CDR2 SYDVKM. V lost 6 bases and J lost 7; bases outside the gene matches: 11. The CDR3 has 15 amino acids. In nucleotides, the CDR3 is TGTGCCAGCAGATCCCGTCGGGGGGGCTTTAATGAGCAGTTCTTC. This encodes CASRSRRGGFNEQFF.

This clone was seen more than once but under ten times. Written as DNA, the CDR3 is TGCGCCAGCAGCTGGGACAGGGGGCTTCACGTCCTGACTTTC. It encodes CASSWDRGLHVLTF. The chain employs TRBV4-1 and TRBJ2-6; 12 bases agree with TRBD1. V was pared by 5 bases and J by 11 bases, with 4 bases of the junction left unmatched. CDR1 is MGHRA and CDR2 is YSYEKL in the germline V gene. The CDR3 consists of 14 residues.

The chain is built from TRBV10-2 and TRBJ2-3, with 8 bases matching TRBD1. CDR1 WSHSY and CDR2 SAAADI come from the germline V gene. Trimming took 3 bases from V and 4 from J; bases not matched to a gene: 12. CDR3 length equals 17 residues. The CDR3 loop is CASSEGRQGLGADTQYF. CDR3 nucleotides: TGCGCCAGCAGTGAAGGTCGACAGGGGCTGGGCGCAGATACGCAGTATTTT.

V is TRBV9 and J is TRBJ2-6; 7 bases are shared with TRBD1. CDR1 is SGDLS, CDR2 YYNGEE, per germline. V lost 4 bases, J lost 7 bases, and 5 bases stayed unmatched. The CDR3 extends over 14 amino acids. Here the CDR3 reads CASSKGQDANVLTF. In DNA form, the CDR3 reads TGTGCCAGCAGCAAAGGACAGGATGCCAACGTCCTGACTTTC.

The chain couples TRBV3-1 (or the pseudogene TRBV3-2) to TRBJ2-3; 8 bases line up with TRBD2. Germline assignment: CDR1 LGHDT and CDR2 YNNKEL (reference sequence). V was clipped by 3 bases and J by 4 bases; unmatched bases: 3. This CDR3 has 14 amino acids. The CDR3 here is CASSHSGNSDTQYF. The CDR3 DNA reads TGTGCCAGCAGCCATAGCGGGAACTCAGATACGCAGTATTTT.

The CDR3 DNA is TGCAGTGCTAGTCCAGACAGGGGGTTTTACGAGCAGTACTTC. This gives the protein CSASPDRGFYEQYF. V usage is TRBV20-1 and J usage is TRBJ2-7; TRBD1 aligns across 9 bases. The CDR3 is 14 amino acids. J gave up 4 bases and V 3 bases, and 7 bases lay outside the gene matches. The V gene's germline CDR1 is DFQATT and CDR2 SNEGSKA (reference sequence).

The DNA for the CDR3 is TGTGCCAGCAGCACCCAAGACAGGGCTAGGGAGCAGTTCTTC. Residues: CASSTQDRAREQFF. V is TRBV11-3 and J is TRBJ2-1; 7 bases align to TRBD1. V gave up 5 bases and J gave up 10 bases; unmatched junction bases: 11. Germline CDR1 and CDR2: SGHNT and YENEEA. The CDR3 has 14 amino acids.

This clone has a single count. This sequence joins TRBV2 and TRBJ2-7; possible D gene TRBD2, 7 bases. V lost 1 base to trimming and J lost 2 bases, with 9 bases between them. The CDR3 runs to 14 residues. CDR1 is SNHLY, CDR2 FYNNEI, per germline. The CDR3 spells CASSEEGGPYEQYF. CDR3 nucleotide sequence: TGTGCCAGCAGTGAAGAGGGGGGGCCCTACGAGCAGTACTTC.

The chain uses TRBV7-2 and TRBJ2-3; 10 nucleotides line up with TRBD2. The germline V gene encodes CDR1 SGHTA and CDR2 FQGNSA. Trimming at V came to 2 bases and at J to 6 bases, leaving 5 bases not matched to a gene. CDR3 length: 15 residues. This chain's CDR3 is CASSLQSGGADTQYF. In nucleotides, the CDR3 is TGTGCCAGCAGCTTACAAAGCGGGGGGGCGGATACGCAGTATTTT.

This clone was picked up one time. The DNA of the CDR3 is TGTGCCAGCAGCCCCGAATGGGCAAACACTGAAGCTTTCTTT. As protein: CASSPEWANTEAFF. This sequence joins TRBV3-1 (or the pseudogene TRBV3-2) and TRBJ1-1; D call uncertain. The CDR3 is 14 residues long. From germline, CDR1 is LGHDT and CDR2 YNNKEL (reference sequence). The ends were cut back, 4 bases at V and 2 bases at J, with 11 bases in the middle.

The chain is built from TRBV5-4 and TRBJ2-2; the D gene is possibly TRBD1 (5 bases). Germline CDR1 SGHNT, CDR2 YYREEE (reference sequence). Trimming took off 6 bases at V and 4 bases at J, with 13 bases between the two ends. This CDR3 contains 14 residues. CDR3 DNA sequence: TGTGCCAGCAACGGAGCAGGGATCACCGGGGAGCTGTTTTTT. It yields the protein CASNGAGITGELFF.

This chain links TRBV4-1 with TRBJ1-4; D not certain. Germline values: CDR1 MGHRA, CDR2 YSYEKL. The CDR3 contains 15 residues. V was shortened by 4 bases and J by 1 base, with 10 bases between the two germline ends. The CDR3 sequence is CASSPRSETNEKLFF. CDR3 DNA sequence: TGCGCCAGCAGCCCCAGGTCCGAAACTAATGAAAAACTGTTTTTT.